The 2 T cell receptor beta chains below all came from one sample that was sequenced in a study of post-analysis software for immune sequencing data. Study results and caveats: Higher frequency in patients than in controls was seen for roughly five TRBV segments, with TRBV5-6, TRBV5-1 and TRBV20-1 among them.

Their recognized antigens are unknown. Every TCR beta cDNA library bore unique molecular identifiers. TCRdb redid the calling of the PCR reads with MiXCR, one entry per CDR3 protein. This table holds hundreds of thousands of distinct CDR3 sequences, roughly 30% found once. Sequenced sample: blood. The receptors shown here come from a girl between 10 and 17 years old with multiple sclerosis.

The chain carries TRBV12-3 or TRBV12-4 and TRBJ1-2, with 9 bases lining up with TRBD1. Germline trimming cut 7 bases from V and 8 bases from J; bases unmatched to any gene: 11. This CDR3 is built from 14 residues. The CDR3 DNA sequence: TGTGCCAGCATCCAGGGACAGGGCCTAGGGGGCTACACCTTC. It is translated as CASIQGQGLGGYTF.

This chain links TRBV6-5 with TRBJ2-1; 10 bases line up with TRBD1. CDR3 length equals 15 residues. Germline CDR1 is MNHEY and CDR2 is SVGAGI. Germline trimming cut 6 bases from V and 4 bases from J; bases unmatched to any gene: 6. DNA of the CDR3: TGTGCCAGCAGGCAGGGACAGGGGACTTACAATGAGCAGTTCTTC. This codes for CASRQGQGTYNEQFF.